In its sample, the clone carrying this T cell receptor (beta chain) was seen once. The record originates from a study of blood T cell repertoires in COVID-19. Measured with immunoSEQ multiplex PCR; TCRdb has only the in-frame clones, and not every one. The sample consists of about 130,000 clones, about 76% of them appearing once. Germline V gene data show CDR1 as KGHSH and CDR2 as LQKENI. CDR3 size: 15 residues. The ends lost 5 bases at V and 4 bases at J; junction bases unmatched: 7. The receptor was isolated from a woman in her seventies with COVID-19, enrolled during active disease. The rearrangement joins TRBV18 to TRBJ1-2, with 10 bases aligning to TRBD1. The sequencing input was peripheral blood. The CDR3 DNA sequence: TGTGCCAGCTCAAAGACAGGGGGCGCCGGCTATGGCTACACCTTC. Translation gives CASSKTGGAGYGYTF.